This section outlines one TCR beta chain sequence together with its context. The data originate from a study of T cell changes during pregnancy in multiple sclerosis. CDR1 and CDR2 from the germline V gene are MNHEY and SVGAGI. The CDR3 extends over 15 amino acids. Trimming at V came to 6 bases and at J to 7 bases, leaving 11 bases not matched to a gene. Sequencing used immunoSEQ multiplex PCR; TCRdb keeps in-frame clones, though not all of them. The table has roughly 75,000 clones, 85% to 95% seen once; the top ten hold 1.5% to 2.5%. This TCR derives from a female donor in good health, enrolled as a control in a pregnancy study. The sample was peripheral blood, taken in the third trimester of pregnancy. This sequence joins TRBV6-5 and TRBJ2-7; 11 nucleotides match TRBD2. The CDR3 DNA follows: TGTGCCAGCAGCCGACTTAGCGGGAGGGCCCGAGAGCAGTACTTC. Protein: CASSRLSGRAREQYF.